In its sample, the clone carrying this TCR beta chain is medium-sized (0.01 to 0.1%). Antigen specificity is unknown. The sample originates from a study of breast tumors, draining lymph nodes, adjacent tissues. Findings and caveats of the study: Tumor repertoires ranked between lymph nodes and nontumor tissue in diversity, with V and J gene preferences. Compared with basal-like, luminal-like tumors shared significantly more repertoire with nontumor tissue. That most tumor T cells come from lymph nodes remained unproven.

The germline CDR1 and CDR2 sequences are ENHRY and SYGVKD. V was trimmed by 8 bases and J by 4 bases, leaving 24 bases between them. The length of the CDR3 is 17 residues. MiXCR, applied by TCRdb to the multiplex PCR reads, yields one record per CDR3 protein. The data hold 11,000 or so distinct CDR3 sequences, with 53% observed a single time. Sequencing input: breast tumor tissue. This sequence was found in a female donor with breast cancer. Some clones in this sample may be carry-over from other donors' samples. The chain joins TRBV10-3 to TRBJ1-3; D ambiguous. The CDR3 sequence is CAIGEANMFSWGNTIYF. The CDR3 DNA sequence: TGTGCCATCGGGGAGGCCAACATGTTTTCGTGGGGAAACACCATATATTTT.